The rows below give T cell receptor beta chains drawn from one sample of a study of T cell responses to AZD1222 COVID-19 vaccine. Assay: immunoSEQ multiplex PCR; the TCRdb copy retains only in-frame clones and omits some. The sample shows 130,000 to 150,000 clones, around 93% of them seen only once. Specimen: peripheral blood, collected on day 0 of AZD1222 vaccination. Receptor source: an adult in good health. CDR3s include the opening cysteine and the closing phenylalanine or tryptophan. A D gene is named only where the DNA matches it firmly. Some rows mark clone size as missing; the rest say once, few, many or name a class of expanded clone.

V gene: TRBV4-2; D gene: -; J gene: TRBJ1-1; clone size: -; CDR3 DNA: TGTGCCAGCAGCTCAAGAACCACGTTCAGCACTGAAGCTTTCTTT; CDR3 protein: CASSSRTTFSTEAFF
V gene: TRBV10-1; D gene: -; J gene: TRBJ1-5; clone size: -; CDR3 DNA: TGCGCCAGCAGAAGCGGTCTTTTCAGGACGGACCGATTCTCCTTGAATCAGCCCCAGCATTTT; CDR3 protein: CASRSGLFRTDRFSLNQPQHF
V gene: TRBV28; D gene: TRBD1; J gene: TRBJ1-2; clone size: -; CDR3 DNA: TGTGCCAGCAGTCCGGGACAGGGTGGCGGCTACACCTTC; CDR3 protein: CASSPGQGGGYTF
V gene: TRBV7-9; D gene: TRBD1; J gene: TRBJ2-7; clone size: once; CDR3 DNA: TGTGCCAGCAGCTTATACGCGACAGGGAACGACGAGCAGTACTTC; CDR3 protein: CASSLYATGNDEQYF
V gene: TRBV11-3; D gene: -; J gene: TRBJ2-3; clone size: -; CDR3 DNA: TGTGCCAGCAGCTCCGATCCCGGCACAGATACGCAGTATTTT; CDR3 protein: CASSSDPGTDTQYF
V gene: TRBV5-1; D gene: -; J gene: TRBJ1-2; clone size: -; CDR3 DNA: TGCGCCAGCAGCTTCACACAGGGCCCCACGATTGGAGGCTACACCTTC; CDR3 protein: CASSFTQGPTIGGYTF
V gene: TRBV28; D gene: -; J gene: TRBJ2-7; clone size: -; CDR3 DNA: TGTGCCAGCAGTTTTGGGGGTAACCCCTACGAGCAGTACTTC; CDR3 protein: CASSFGGNPYEQYF
V gene: TRBV2; D gene: -; J gene: TRBJ1-5; clone size: -; CDR3 DNA: TGTGCCAGCAGTGGGAGGGGAGACGGGCCCCAGCATTTT; CDR3 protein: CASSGRGDGPQHF
V gene: TRBV28; D gene: -; J gene: TRBJ1-3; clone size: -; CDR3 DNA: TGTGCCAGCAATCTGGCCCGGAGACTTGGAAACACCATATATTTT; CDR3 protein: CASNLARRLGNTIYF
V gene: TRBV6-5; D gene: -; J gene: TRBJ2-5; clone size: -; CDR3 DNA: TGTGCCAGCAGTTACGGTAGCGGCCAAGAGACCCAGTACTTC; CDR3 protein: CASSYGSGQETQYF
V gene: TRBV10-1; D gene: -; J gene: TRBJ2-7; clone size: -; CDR3 DNA: TGCGCCAGCAGTGAGGGGCCTGCAATGGAGCAGTACTTC; CDR3 protein: CASSEGPAMEQYF
V gene: TRBV11-2; D gene: TRBD1; J gene: TRBJ1-6; clone size: -; CDR3 DNA: TGTGCCAGCAGCTTAGGATGGGACAGGGGGAGCTCCTATAATTCACCCCTCCACTTT; CDR3 protein: CASSLGWDRGSSYNSPLHF
V gene: TRBV5-6; D gene: -; J gene: TRBJ1-6; clone size: -; CDR3 DNA: TGTGCCAGCAGCTTCACGGACGTCTATAATTCACCCCTCCACTTT; CDR3 protein: CASSFTDVYNSPLHF
V gene: TRBV6-4; D gene: TRBD1; J gene: TRBJ1-1; clone size: -; CDR3 DNA: TGTGCCAGCAGCCCGAGGGCAGGGGGCGCAAAAATGAACACTGAAGCTTTCTTT; CDR3 protein: CASSPRAGGAKMNTEAFF
V gene: TRBV11-3; D gene: TRBD2; J gene: TRBJ2-4; clone size: -; CDR3 DNA: TGTGCCAGCAGGGGGGGAGGGTCGTCGCACAAAAACATTCAGTACTTC; CDR3 protein: CASRGGGSSHKNIQYF
V gene: TRBV6-5; D gene: -; J gene: TRBJ1-3; clone size: -; CDR3 DNA: TGTGCCAGCAGCCGACGGGCCTCTGGAAACACCATATATTTT; CDR3 protein: CASSRRASGNTIYF
V gene: TRBV11-3; D gene: -; J gene: TRBJ2-2; clone size: -; CDR3 DNA: TGTGCCAGCATAGATACGTACATTACCTCTACCGGGGAGCTGTTTTTT; CDR3 protein: CASIDTYITSTGELFF
V gene: TRBV19; D gene: -; J gene: TRBJ1-6; clone size: -; CDR3 DNA: TGTGCCAGTACCCGGAGCTCCTATAATTCACCCCTCCACTTT; CDR3 protein: CASTRSSYNSPLHF
V gene: TRBV2; D gene: -; J gene: TRBJ1-5; clone size: -; CDR3 DNA: TGTGCCAGCAGTGACGGGGGGGTTCAGCCCCAGCATTTT; CDR3 protein: CASSDGGVQPQHF
V gene: TRBV6-5; D gene: -; J gene: TRBJ2-1; clone size: -; CDR3 DNA: TGTGCCAGCAGTTGGAGGACTCCAAGCTCCTACAATGAGCAGTTCTTC; CDR3 protein: CASSWRTPSSYNEQFF